This record covers a single T cell receptor (beta chain). Its antigen is as yet unknown. This sample is part of a study of blood T cells in healthy people across ages. Study-wide findings and caveats: Researchers judged that diversity estimates from one million T cells fell short of true values. Compared with aged donors, long-lived donors showed fewer expanded clones, suggesting selection. Naive T cell percentage showed a strong correlation with the diversity of TCR beta.

This CDR3 has 14 residues. In germline, CDR1 is DFQATT, CDR2 SNEGSKA (reference sequence). V lost 6 bases to trimming and J lost 1 base; unmatched junction nucleotides: 7. The authors ran a second PCR of about 7 to 12 cycles using a sample-barcoded 5' primer and a J-beta primer mix. Each CDR3 protein is one row after TCRdb ran MiXCR on the 5' RACE reads. The table lists some 550,000 distinct CDR3 sequences, under 55% of them singletons. Total RNA, at least 5.5 micrograms per sample, came from PBMCs. The sequenced sample was blood. The sequence came from a man aged 80 or over in good health. The V gene is TRBV20-1, the J gene TRBJ1-2; TRBD1 aligns across 8 bases. CDR3 region: CSAVPDRVNYGYTF. CDR3 nucleotide sequence: TGCAGTGCGGTCCCGGACAGGGTTAACTATGGCTACACCTTC.